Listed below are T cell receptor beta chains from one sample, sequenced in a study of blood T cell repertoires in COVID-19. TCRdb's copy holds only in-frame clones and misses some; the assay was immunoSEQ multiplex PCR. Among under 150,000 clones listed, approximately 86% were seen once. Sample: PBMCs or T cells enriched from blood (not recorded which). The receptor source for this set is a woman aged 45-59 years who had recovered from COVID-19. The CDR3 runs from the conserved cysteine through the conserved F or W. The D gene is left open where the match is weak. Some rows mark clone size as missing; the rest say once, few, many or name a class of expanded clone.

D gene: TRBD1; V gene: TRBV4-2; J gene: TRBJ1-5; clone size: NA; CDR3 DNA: TGTGCCAGCAGCCTATCGGGACAGGGGGAAAGTCAGCCCCAGCATTTT; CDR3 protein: CASSLSGQGESQPQHF
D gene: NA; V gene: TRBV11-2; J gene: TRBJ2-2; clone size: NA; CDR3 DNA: TGTGCCAGCAGCTTAGAAGGCAGGGGTACGAAGCGTGGCACCGGGGAGCTGTTTTTT; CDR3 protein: CASSLEGRGTKRGTGELFF
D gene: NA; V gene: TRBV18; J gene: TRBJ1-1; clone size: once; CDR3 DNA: TGTGCCAGCTCACCAGCAGGGGCCCAGGTTGCTTTCTTT; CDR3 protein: CASSPAGAQVAFF
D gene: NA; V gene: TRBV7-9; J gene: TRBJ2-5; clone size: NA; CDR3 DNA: TGTGCCAGCAGCTTAGCTCCGGCTAGCCAAGAGACCCAGTACTTC; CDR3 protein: CASSLAPASQETQYF
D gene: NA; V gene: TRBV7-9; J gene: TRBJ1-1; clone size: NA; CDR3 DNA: TGTGCCAGCAGCTTAGGAGAGAACACTGAAGCTTTCTTT; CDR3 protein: CASSLGENTEAFF
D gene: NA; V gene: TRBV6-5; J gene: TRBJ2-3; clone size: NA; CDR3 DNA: TGTGCCAGCAGTTACTCGTTTGACGGGGTGGCAGATACGCAGTATTTT; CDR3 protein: CASSYSFDGVADTQYF
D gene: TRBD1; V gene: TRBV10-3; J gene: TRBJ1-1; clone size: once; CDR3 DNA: TGTGCCATCAGTGCGCTGGGACAGGGGAACACTGAAGCTTTCTTT; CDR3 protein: CAISALGQGNTEAFF
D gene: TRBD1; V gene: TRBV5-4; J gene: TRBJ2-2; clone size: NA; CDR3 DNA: TGTGCCAGCAGGGCCGGGACAGGAAGTTCCACCGGGGAGCTGTTTTTT; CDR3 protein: CASRAGTGSSTGELFF
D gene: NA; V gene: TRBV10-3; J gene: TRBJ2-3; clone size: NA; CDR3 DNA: TGTGCCATCAGTGAGTATTATACAGATACGCAGTATTTT; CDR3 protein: CAISEYYTDTQYF
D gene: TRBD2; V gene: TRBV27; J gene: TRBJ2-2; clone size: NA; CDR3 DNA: TGTGCCAGCAGCCTCGCGGGGGGGGGCACCGGGGAGCTGTTTTTT; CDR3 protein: CASSLAGGGTGELFF
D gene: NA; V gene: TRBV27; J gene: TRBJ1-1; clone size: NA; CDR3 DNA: TGTGCCAGCAGCGCACTCGACAGCATGAACACTGAAGCTTTCTTT; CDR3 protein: CASSALDSMNTEAFF
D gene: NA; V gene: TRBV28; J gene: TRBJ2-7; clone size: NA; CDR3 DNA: TGTGCCAGCAGTCCCGGGTATTCCTACTCCTACGAGCAGTACTTC; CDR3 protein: CASSPGYSYSYEQYF
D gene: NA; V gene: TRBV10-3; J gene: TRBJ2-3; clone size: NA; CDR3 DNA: TGTGCCATCAGTGAGTCGGGGCAGGGCACAGATACGCAGTATTTT; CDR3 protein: CAISESGQGTDTQYF
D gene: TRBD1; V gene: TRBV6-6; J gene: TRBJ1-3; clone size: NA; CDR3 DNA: TGTGCCAGCAAACGGGACAGTTCGGGAAACACCATATATTTT; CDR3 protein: CASKRDSSGNTIYF
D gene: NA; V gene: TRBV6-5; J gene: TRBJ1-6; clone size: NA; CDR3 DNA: TGTGCCAGCAGTTCCGCCGTGGGGGCAGTTTCACCCCTCCACTTT; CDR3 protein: CASSSAVGAVSPLHF
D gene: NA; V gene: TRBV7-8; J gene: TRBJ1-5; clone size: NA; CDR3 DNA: TGTGCCAGCAGCTCCGACTACAGGGAGGGGAGGGTTTATCAGCCCCAGCATTTT; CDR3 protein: CASSSDYREGRVYQPQHF
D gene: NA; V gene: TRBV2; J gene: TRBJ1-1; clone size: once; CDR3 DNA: TGTGCCAGCAGTGTGTGGGACACAAATGAAGCTTTCTTT; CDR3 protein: CASSVWDTNEAFF
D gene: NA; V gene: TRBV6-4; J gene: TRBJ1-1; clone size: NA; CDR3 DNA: TGTGCCACCAGGGGCCAGGGAACTGAAGCTTTCTTT; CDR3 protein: CATRGQGTEAFF
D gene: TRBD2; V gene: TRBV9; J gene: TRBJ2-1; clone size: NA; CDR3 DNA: TGTGCCAGCAGAGCTAGCGGGGGGGCCTACAATGAGCAGTTCTTC; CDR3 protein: CASRASGGAYNEQFF
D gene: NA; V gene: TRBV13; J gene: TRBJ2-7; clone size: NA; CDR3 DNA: TGTGCCAGCAGCTCTCGGGGGTGGGACTACGAGCAGTACTTC; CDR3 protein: CASSSRGWDYEQYF
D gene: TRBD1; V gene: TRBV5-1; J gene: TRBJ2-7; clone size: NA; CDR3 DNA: TGCGCCAGCAGCACAGGGACAGCCACCCCCTACGAGCAGTACTTC; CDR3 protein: CASSTGTATPYEQYF
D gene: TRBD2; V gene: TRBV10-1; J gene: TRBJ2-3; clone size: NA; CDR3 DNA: TGCGCCAGCAGTGAGCTAGCGGGCGGTTCCACAGATACGCAGTATTTT; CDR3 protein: CASSELAGGSTDTQYF
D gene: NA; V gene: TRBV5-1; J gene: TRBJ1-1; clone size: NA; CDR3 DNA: TGCGCCAGCAGCTGGGGGAACAGGGATACTGAAGCTTTCTTT; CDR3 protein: CASSWGNRDTEAFF
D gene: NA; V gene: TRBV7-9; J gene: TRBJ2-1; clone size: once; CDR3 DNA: TGTGCCAGCAGCTTAGTGTCAAAATACAATGAGCAGTTCTTC; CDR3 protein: CASSLVSKYNEQFF
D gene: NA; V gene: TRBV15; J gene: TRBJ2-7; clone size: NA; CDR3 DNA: TGTGCCACCAGCGGAGGGGTGGGGGACTCATACTCCTACGAGCAGTACTTC; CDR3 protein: CATSGGVGDSYSYEQYF
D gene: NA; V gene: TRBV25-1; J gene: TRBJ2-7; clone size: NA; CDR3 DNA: TGTGCCAGCAGCCGCGTCCGTTCCTACGAGCAGTACTTC; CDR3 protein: CASSRVRSYEQYF
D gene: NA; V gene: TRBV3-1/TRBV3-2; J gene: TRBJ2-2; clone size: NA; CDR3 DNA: TGTGCCAGCAGCCCCGGCGGGGAGCTGTTTTTT; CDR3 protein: CASSPGGELFF
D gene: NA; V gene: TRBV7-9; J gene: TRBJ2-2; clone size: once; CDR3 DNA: TGTGCCAGCAAGGGGGGGCTTGGCGGGGAGCTGTTTTTT; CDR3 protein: CASKGGLGGELFF
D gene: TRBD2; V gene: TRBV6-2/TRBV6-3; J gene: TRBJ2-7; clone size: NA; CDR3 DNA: TGTGCCAGCAGCCCCGGGACTAGCGGGGGTTACGAGCAGTACTTC; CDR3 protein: CASSPGTSGGYEQYF
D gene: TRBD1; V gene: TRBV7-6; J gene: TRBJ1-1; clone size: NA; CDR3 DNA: TGTGCCAGCAGCATCGGGACAGGTGGGGCTGAAGCTTTCTTT; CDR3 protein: CASSIGTGGAEAFF
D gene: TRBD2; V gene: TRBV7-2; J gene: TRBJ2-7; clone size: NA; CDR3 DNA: TGTGCCAGCAGCTTATCGCGGGGGGACTACGAGCAGTACTTC; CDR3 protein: CASSLSRGDYEQYF
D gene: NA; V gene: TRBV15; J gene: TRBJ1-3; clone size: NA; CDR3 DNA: TGTGCCACCAGGCCCGACAGGAACTCTGGAAACACCATATATTTT; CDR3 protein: CATRPDRNSGNTIYF
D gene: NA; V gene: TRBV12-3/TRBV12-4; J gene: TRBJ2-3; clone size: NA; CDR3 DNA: TGTGCCAGCAGTTTAGCTTCAACAGATACGCAGTATTTT; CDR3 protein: CASSLASTDTQYF
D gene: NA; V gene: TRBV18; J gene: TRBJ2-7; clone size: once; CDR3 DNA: TGTGCCAGCTCACCGAGCCCCCATTACGAGCAGTACTTC; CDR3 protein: CASSPSPHYEQYF
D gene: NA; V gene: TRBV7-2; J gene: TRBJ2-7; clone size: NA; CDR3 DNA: TGTGCCAGCAGCTTAGGGACACCGGGTTACTACGAGCAGTACTTC; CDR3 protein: CASSLGTPGYYEQYF
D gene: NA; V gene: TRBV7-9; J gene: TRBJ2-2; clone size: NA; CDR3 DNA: TGTGCCAGCAGCTCAGGACACACGAACACCGGGGAGCTGTTTTTT; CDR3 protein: CASSSGHTNTGELFF
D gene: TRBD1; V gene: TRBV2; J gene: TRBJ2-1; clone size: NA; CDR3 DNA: TGTGCCAGCAGTGACCCAGGGGGCTCCTACAATGAGCAGTTCTTC; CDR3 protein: CASSDPGGSYNEQFF
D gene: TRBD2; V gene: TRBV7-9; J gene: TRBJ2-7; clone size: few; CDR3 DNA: TGTGCCAGCAGCAGCTCGGGGGGAAAAAACTCCTACGAGCAGTACTTC; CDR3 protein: CASSSSGGKNSYEQYF
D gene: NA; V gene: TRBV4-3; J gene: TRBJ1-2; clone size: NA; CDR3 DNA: TGCGCCAGCAGCCAAGCAGCAGGGCCTACTAACTATGGCTACACCTTC; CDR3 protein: CASSQAAGPTNYGYTF
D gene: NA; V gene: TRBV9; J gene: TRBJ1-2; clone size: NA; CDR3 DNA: TGTGCCAGCAGCGTAGTGGGGCATGGCTACACCTTC; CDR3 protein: CASSVVGHGYTF
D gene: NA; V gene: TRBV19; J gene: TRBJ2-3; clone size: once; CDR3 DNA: TGTGCCAGTAGTATGGAGGGGACGTACACAGATACGCAGTATTTT; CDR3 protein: CASSMEGTYTDTQYF
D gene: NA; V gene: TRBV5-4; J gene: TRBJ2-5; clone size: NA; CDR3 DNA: TGTGCCAGCAGCTTGAGGACAGACCAAGAGACCCAGTACTTC; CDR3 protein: CASSLRTDQETQYF
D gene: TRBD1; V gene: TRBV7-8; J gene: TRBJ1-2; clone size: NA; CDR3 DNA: TGTGCCAGCAGCTTTGAGAGACAGGGACGCTACACCTTC; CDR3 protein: CASSFERQGRYTF
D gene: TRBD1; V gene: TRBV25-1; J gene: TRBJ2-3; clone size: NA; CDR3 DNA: TGTGCCAGCAGTGAATGGGGGACAGGGGGCACAGATACGCAGTATTTT; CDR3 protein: CASSEWGTGGTDTQYF
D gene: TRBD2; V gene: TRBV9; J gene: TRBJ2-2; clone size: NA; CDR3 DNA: TGTGCCAGCAGCGGTCGGGGGACTAGCACGAACACCGGGGAGCTGTTTTTT; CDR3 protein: CASSGRGTSTNTGELFF
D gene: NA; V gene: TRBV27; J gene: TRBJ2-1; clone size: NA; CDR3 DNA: TGTGCCAGCAGTTTAACACAGAATTCCTACAATGAGCAGTTCTTC; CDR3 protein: CASSLTQNSYNEQFF
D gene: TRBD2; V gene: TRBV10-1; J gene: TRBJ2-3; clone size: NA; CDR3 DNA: TGCGCCAGCAGCGACTCTAGCGGGGACCGCACAGATACGCAGTATTTT; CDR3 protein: CASSDSSGDRTDTQYF
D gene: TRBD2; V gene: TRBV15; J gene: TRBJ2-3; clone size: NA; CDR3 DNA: TGTGCCACCAGCCCCCGGGCGGGGGGGCCAGATACGCAGTATTTT; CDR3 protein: CATSPRAGGPDTQYF
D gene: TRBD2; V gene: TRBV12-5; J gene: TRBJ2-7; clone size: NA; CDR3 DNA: TGTGCTAGTGGTGCCTCGGCGCGGGGGGTTTGGGAGCAGTACTTC; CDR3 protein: CASGASARGVWEQYF
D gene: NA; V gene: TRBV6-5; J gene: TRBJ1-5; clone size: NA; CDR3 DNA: TGTGCCAGCAGCGGGCTGGGGAGTAGCAATCAGCCCCAGCATTTT; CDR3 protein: CASSGLGSSNQPQHF
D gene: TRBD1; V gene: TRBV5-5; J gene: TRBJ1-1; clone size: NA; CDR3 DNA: TGTGCCAGCAGCTTGGTTGCAGGGGGCACGGTCACTGAAGCTTTCTTT; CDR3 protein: CASSLVAGGTVTEAFF